This entry lists 28 T cell receptor beta chains sequenced from one sample in a study of chemoradiotherapy in HPV16-positive cancers (dated by TCRdb to the early 2020s). The library was made by the immunoSEQ multiplex PCR assay. What TCRdb holds here is the immuneACCESS table cut down to in-frame rearrangements. Part of the clones is not present; checked against another copy, under half of the missing clones reflect an unresolved V gene, and the others are unexplained. In this sample the table shows around 1,500 clones, around 88% of which occur a single time. The top ten constitute 5% to 7% of the sample. The sequencing here drew on tumor tissue, taken from a patient who underwent chemoradiotherapy. These receptors were taken from a human donor with HPV-associated anogenital cancer.

The CDR3 coding sequence is TGTGCCAGCTCACCACCGTCAGGAACCGGGGAGCTGTTTTTT. Translated: CASSPPSGTGELFF. The chain uses TRBV18 and TRBJ2-2, with D uncertain. The length of the CDR3 is 14 residues. Germline V lookup: CDR1 KGHSH, CDR2 LQKENI. Trimming stripped 0 bases from V and 5 bases from J, with 7 bases between.

The V and J genes are TRBV5-1 and TRBJ2-7, with D possibly being TRBD2 (6 bases). From germline, CDR1 is SGHRS and CDR2 YFSETQ. Trimming cost V 1 base and J 1 base, with 12 bases left between them. This CDR3 spans 15 amino acids. The CDR3 DNA reads as TGCGCCAGCAGCTTGCTCCAGGGACTTTCCTACGAGCAGTACTTC. Translating gives CASSLLQGLSYEQYF.

The chain has TRBV11-3 and TRBJ2-7; a weak D match, TRBD2 (5 bases). This CDR3 contains 14 residues. Germline values: CDR1 SGHNT, CDR2 YENEEA. V was cut by 2 bases and J by 4 bases, with 12 bases left in between. CDR3 protein: CASSLTGKQYEQYF. The CDR3 nucleotides read TGTGCCAGCAGCTTAACGGGAAAGCAGTACGAGCAGTACTTC.

The chain joins TRBV28 to TRBJ2-1, with a tentative D call TRBD2 (5 bases). The CDR3 sequence is 13 residues long. V was shortened by 5 bases and J by 3 bases, with 8 bases between the two germline ends. The germline CDR1 and CDR2 sequences are MDHEN and SYDVKM. The DNA for the CDR3 is TGTGCCAGCAGTGATGGGAGCTACAATGAGCAGTTCTTC. It yields the protein CASSDGSYNEQFF.

V gene TRBV6-1 combines with J gene TRBJ1-2; 7 positions match TRBD1. With 0 bases clipped from V and 3 bases from J, the junction kept 10 bases outside the gene matches. The CDR3 length is 17 residues. The germline V gene encodes CDR1 MNHNS and CDR2 SASEGT. The CDR3 region has the DNA TGTGCCAGCAGTGAAGCTGGGATAGGGGGCCTCGACTATGGCTACACCTTC. Encoded protein: CASSEAGIGGLDYGYTF.

The chain employs TRBV30 and TRBJ2-7; 11 nucleotides align to TRBD2. This CDR3 spans 13 amino acids. Germline V lookup: CDR1 GTSNPN, CDR2 SVGIG (reference sequence). Losses at the gene ends were 4 bases for V and 4 bases for J; bases not matched to a gene: 3. CDR3 in amino acids: CAWNLAGGYEQYF. DNA of the CDR3: TGTGCCTGGAACTTAGCGGGGGGGTACGAGCAGTACTTC.

The genes are TRBV25-1 and TRBJ2-7; D might be TRBD1 or TRBD2, each matching 6 bases. The CDR3 spans 13 residues. Trimming cost V 8 bases and J 9 bases, with 20 bases left between them. Per germline, CDR1 MGHDK and CDR2 SYGVNS. Here the CDR3 DNA reads TGTGCCAGCGCCCCCGGAGGGGGAGCGGGGCAGTACTTC. The encoded protein is CASAPGGGAGQYF.

This chain connects TRBV20-1 to TRBJ2-7, with D unresolved. V was trimmed by 0 bases and J by 7 bases, leaving 7 bases between them. Germline V lookup: CDR1 DFQATT, CDR2 SNEGSKA (reference sequence). CDR3 length equals 11 residues. CDR3 sequence reads: CSARDGREQYF. The DNA of the CDR3 is TGCAGTGCTAGAGATGGCAGGGAGCAGTACTTC.

This chain connects TRBV5-1 to TRBJ2-2; 8 nucleotides agree with TRBD1. The germline gives CDR1 SGHRS, CDR2 YFSETQ. J was trimmed by 4 bases and V by 0 bases; bases with no gene match: 5. CDR3 size: 16 residues. The CDR3 DNA sequence: TGCGCCAGCAGCTTGGGACAGGGGTTTAGCACCGGGGAGCTGTTTTTT. This translates into CASSLGQGFSTGELFF.

The rearrangement links TRBV9 to TRBJ2-7, with D unclear. The V gene lost 2 bases and the J gene lost 3 bases, with 3 bases spanning the gap. The CDR3 is 11 amino acids. Germline loops: CDR1 SGDLS, CDR2 YYNGEE. CDR3 sequence reads: CASSVDYEQYF. Here the CDR3 DNA reads TGTGCCAGCAGCGTGGACTACGAGCAGTACTTC.

J is TRBJ2-7 and V is TRBV25-1, with 13 positions matching TRBD2. V shed 5 bases and J 2 bases; nucleotides not matched to a gene: 3. CDR1 is MGHDK, CDR2 SYGVNS, per germline. The CDR3 length is 15 residues. The CDR3 DNA follows: TGTGCCAGCAGTTCGGGACTAGCGGGACCCTACGAGCAGTACTTC. Amino acid sequence: CASSSGLAGPYEQYF.

The rearrangement joins TRBV10-1 to TRBJ2-7; D is ambiguous. In germline, CDR1 is WNHNN, CDR2 SYGVQD (reference sequence). This CDR3 comprises 13 residues. Trimming removed 5 bases at V and 2 bases at J, with 10 bases between. CDR3 residues: CASSQDLTYEQYF. The CDR3 DNA is TGCGCCAGCAGTCAGGACCTAACCTACGAGCAGTACTTC.

The CDR3 DNA reads TGTGCCAGCAGCTCCCCAGGGAGGGTTCGCGAGCAGTACTTC. The encoded protein is CASSSPGRVREQYF. This chain connects TRBV11-1 to TRBJ2-7, with 7 bases lining up with TRBD2. V trimming: 4 bases; J trimming: 6 bases; junction bases outside the gene matches: 9. CDR3 length equals 14 residues. Germline V lookup: CDR1 SGHAT, CDR2 FQDESV (reference sequence).

This clone has a handful of counts. DNA for the CDR3: TGTGCCAGCAGCTTGGAGGACAGTTCCTACGAGCAGTACTTC. It translates to CASSLEDSSYEQYF. The rearrangement uses TRBV5-5 and TRBJ2-7; D perhaps matches TRBD1 (6 bases). Germline CDR1 is SGHKS and CDR2 is YYEKEE (reference sequence). CDR3 length equals 14 residues. Trimming cost V 0 bases and J 1 base, with 8 bases left between them.

This chain uses TRBV10-3 with TRBJ1-6; perhaps TRBD1 as D (5 bases). From germline, CDR1 is ENHRY and CDR2 SYGVKD. Trimming cost V 10 bases and J 6 bases, with 10 bases left between them. CDR3 length: 12 amino acids. The CDR3 nucleotides read TGTGCCACCCGGGACGCTAATTCACCCCTCCACTTT. This codes for CATRDANSPLHF.

The chain joins TRBV27 to TRBJ2-1, with no clear D. The CDR3 runs to 12 residues. Germline V gene data show CDR1 as MNHEY and CDR2 as SMNVEV (reference sequence). V was clipped by 5 bases and J by 7 bases, with 9 bases between them. CDR3 in DNA: TGTGCCAGCAGTACTCTGAGGAATGAGCAGTTCTTC. It specifies CASSTLRNEQFF.

This clone was detected a few times. V and J are TRBV7-9 and TRBJ2-1; no clear D. CDR1 and CDR2 (germline): SEHNR, FQNEAQ (reference sequence). V gave up 4 bases and J gave up 0 bases, with 13 bases separating them. This CDR3 has 16 residues. In DNA form, the CDR3 reads TGTGCCAGCAGCTCCACGGCAACGAGCTCCTACAATGAGCAGTTCTTC. Protein product: CASSSTATSSYNEQFF.

In its sample, this clone ranks as large. The chain links TRBV9 to TRBJ2-2; 8 nucleotides match TRBD2. V lost 1 base and J lost 3; bases outside the gene matches: 8. CDR1 is SGDLS, CDR2 YYNGEE, per germline. The CDR3 has 17 residues. CDR3 sequence reads: CASSVMSGRGDTGELFF. Written as DNA, the CDR3 is TGTGCCAGCAGCGTAATGAGCGGGAGAGGCGACACCGGGGAGCTGTTTTTT.

The CDR3 reads CASSVPGTDTQYF. CDR3 sequence (DNA): TGTGCCAGCAGCGTCCCAGGCACAGATACGCAGTATTTT. The chain combines TRBV6-1 with TRBJ2-3; D uncertain. Trimming left V 6 bases short and J 1 base short, with 8 bases between. The CDR3 totals 13 residues. Germline V gene sequence: CDR1 MNHNS, CDR2 SASEGT.

The chain uses TRBV4-1 and TRBJ1-1; D gene uncertain. The germline V gene has CDR1 MGHRA and CDR2 YSYEKL. This CDR3 spans 12 amino acids. Between the trimmed V and J ends, which lost 2 bases and 1 base, there was a span of 2 bases. CDR3: CASSQSNTEAFF. In DNA, the CDR3 is TGCGCCAGCAGCCAATCGAACACTGAAGCTTTCTTT.

This clone has a handful of counts. CDR3 region: CASSPSGYGYTF. The DNA for the CDR3 is TGTGCCAGCAGTCCCTCGGGGTACGGCTACACCTTC. The chain links TRBV27 to TRBJ1-2; D uncertain. The CDR3 runs 12 residues. The V end was cut by 5 bases, the J end by 8 bases, with 12 bases between. CDR1 is MNHEY, CDR2 SMNVEV, per germline (reference sequence).

A few counts support this clone. J is TRBJ2-3 and V is TRBV29-1; D unresolved. The CDR3 is made up of 12 amino acids. Germline V gene sequence: CDR1 SQVTM, CDR2 ANQGSEA. Trimming shortened V by 4 bases and J by 5 bases, and 10 bases separated the two germline ends. The CDR3 is CSVVATQDTQYF. The CDR3 region has the DNA TGCAGCGTTGTGGCAACTCAAGATACGCAGTATTTT.

The rearrangement joins TRBV5-4 to TRBJ2-3; the D gene is possibly TRBD2 (6 bases). The V and J ends lost 2 bases and 3 bases respectively, with 16 bases between them. The CDR3 is 16 amino acids. CDR1 is SGHNT, CDR2 YYREEE, per germline (reference sequence). This CDR3 reads CASSLLAGRGTDTQYF. The CDR3 coding sequence is TGTGCCAGCAGCTTATTGGCGGGGAGAGGGACAGATACGCAGTATTTT.

The V gene is TRBV18, the J gene TRBJ2-7; a weak D match, TRBD2 (6 bases). This CDR3 contains 14 residues. Deletions cut 5 bases from V and 7 bases from J, with 18 bases between. Germline V gene lookup returns CDR1 KGHSH and CDR2 LQKENI. The CDR3 bases are TGTGCCAGCTCAGGCGGGACTTCGGCCTGGGAGCAGTACTTC. Translating gives CASSGGTSAWEQYF.

The V gene is TRBV4-2, the J gene TRBJ2-4, with 7 bases identical to TRBD2. The CDR3 spans 16 residues. V gave up 5 bases and J gave up 0 bases; unmatched junction bases: 7. Germline V CDR1 and CDR2: LGHNA, YNFKEQ. The CDR3 nucleotides are TGTGCCAGCAGCATTTATGGGGGGGTAGCCAAAAACATTCAGTACTTC. It codes for CASSIYGGVAKNIQYF.

The chain couples TRBV19 to TRBJ1-2; D is unresolved. Germline CDR1 and CDR2: LNHDA and SQIVND (reference sequence). V was clipped by 0 bases and J by 3 bases, with 14 bases between them. The CDR3 loop spans 16 amino acids. The chain's CDR3 is CASSIDGGNRHYGYTF. Here the CDR3 DNA reads TGTGCCAGTAGTATAGATGGAGGGAATCGGCACTATGGCTACACCTTC.

The sample holds one count of this clone. V usage is TRBV2 and J usage is TRBJ2-5, with 10 bases identical to TRBD2. With 1 base clipped from V and 7 bases from J, the junction kept 3 bases outside the gene matches. The CDR3 consists of 14 residues. Looked up from germline, CDR1 is SNHLY and CDR2 is FYNNEI. This CDR3 reads CASSEEVAGGTQYF. CDR3 DNA: TGTGCCAGCAGTGAAGAGGTAGCGGGGGGGACCCAGTACTTC.

The chain has TRBV28 and TRBJ2-7; maybe TRBD1 (6 bases). Trimming stripped 5 bases from V and 7 bases from J, with 15 bases between. The germline gives CDR1 MDHEN, CDR2 SYDVKM. This CDR3 is 13 amino acids long. CDR3 in DNA: TGTGCCAGCAGTGCCTACCGGACAGTTGAGCAGTACTTC. It is translated as CASSAYRTVEQYF.